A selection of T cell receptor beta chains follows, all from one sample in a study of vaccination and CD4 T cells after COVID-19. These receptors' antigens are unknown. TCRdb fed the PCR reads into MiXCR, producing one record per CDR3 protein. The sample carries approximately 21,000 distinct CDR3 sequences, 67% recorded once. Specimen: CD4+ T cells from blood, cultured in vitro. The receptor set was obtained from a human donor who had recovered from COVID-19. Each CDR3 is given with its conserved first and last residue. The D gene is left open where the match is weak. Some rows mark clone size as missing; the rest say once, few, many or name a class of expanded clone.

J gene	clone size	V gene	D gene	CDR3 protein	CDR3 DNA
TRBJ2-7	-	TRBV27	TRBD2	CASRPGTSGWGEQYF	TGTGCCAGCAGGCCCGGGACTAGCGGGTGGGGAGAGCAGTACTTC
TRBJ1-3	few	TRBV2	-	CASSELGRGNTIYF	TGTGCCAGCAGTGAACTGGGACGGGGAAACACCATATATTTT
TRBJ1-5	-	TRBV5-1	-	CASSLDQGPLRAQHF	TGCGCCAGCAGCTTGGATCAGGGCCCCCTTCGGGCCCAGCATTTT
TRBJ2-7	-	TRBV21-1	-	CASSKRVPDRGQYF	TGTGCCAGCAGCAAAAGGGTACCTGATCGAGGGCAGTACTTC
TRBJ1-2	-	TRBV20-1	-	CSARALGVGRF	TGCAGTGCTAGAGCACTGGGGGTGGGGAGGTTC
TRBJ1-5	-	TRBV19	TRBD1	CASSIAKIQGYSNQPQHF	TGTGCCAGTAGTATCGCCAAAATACAGGGGTACAGCAATCAGCCCCAGCATTTT
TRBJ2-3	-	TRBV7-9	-	CASSLQRYTDTQYF	TGTGCCAGCAGCCTTCAGCGATACACAGATACGCAGTATTTT
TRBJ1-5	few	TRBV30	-	CAWSVSDNQPQHF	TGTGCCTGGAGTGTAAGCGACAATCAGCCCCAGCATTTT
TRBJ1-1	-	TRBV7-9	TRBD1	CASSPTVGQGDTEAFF	TGTGCCAGCAGCCCGACAGTAGGACAGGGGGACACTGAAGCTTTCTTT
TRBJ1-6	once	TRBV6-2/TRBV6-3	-	CASSYSSGLSSPLHF	TGTGCCAGCAGTTACTCGAGTGGTCTTTCTTCACCCCTCCACTTT
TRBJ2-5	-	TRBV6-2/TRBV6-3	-	CASSSRRTQYF	TGTGCCAGCAGTTCCAGGAGGACCCAGTACTTC
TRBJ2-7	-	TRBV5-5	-	CASSLGIQAYEQYF	TGTGCCAGCAGCTTGGGAATACAAGCCTACGAGCAGTACTTC
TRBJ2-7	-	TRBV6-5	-	CASSYSRDLGEQYF	TGTGCCAGCAGTTACAGCAGGGACCTAGGGGAGCAGTACTTC
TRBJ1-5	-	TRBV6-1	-	CASTFYRANQPQHF	TGTGCCAGCACTTTCTACAGGGCAAATCAGCCCCAGCATTTT
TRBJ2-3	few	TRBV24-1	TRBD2	CATREAGRITDTQYF	TGTGCCACCAGGGAAGCGGGACGCATCACAGATACGCAGTATTTT
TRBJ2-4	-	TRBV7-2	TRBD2	CASSLGREGKNIQYF	TGTGCCAGCAGCTTAGGGCGGGAGGGGAAAAACATTCAGTACTTC
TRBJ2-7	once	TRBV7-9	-	CASSPWTSEQYF	TGTGCCAGCAGCCCTTGGACAAGCGAGCAGTACTTC
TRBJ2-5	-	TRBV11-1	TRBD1	CASSSDRGETQYF	TGTGCCAGCAGCTCCGACAGGGGAGAGACCCAGTACTTC
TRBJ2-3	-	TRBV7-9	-	CASSSNTGDTQYF	TGTGCCAGCAGCTCAAATACAGGGGATACGCAGTATTTT
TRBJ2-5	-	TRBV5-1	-	CASSLVGGETQYF	TGCGCCAGCAGCTTGGTAGGGGGGGAGACCCAGTACTTC
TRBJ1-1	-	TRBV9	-	CASSGLSRNTEAFF	TGTGCCAGCAGCGGCCTTAGTCGGAACACTGAAGCTTTCTTT
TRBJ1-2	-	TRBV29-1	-	CSVEEVAVQRRYTF	TGCAGCGTTGAAGAAGTGGCTGTCCAGCGGCGCTACACCTTC
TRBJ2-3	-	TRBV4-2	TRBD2	CASSPSGSSTDTQYF	TGTGCCAGCAGCCCTAGCGGGAGTAGCACAGATACGCAGTATTTT
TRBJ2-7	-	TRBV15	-	CATSTRDGTSYEQYF	TGTGCCACCAGCACCCGGGACGGCACCTCCTACGAGCAGTACTTC
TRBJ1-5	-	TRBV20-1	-	CSARAGEQPQHF	TGCAGTGCTAGGGCCGGGGAGCAGCCCCAGCATTTT
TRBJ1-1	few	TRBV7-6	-	CASSQGGVNTEAFF	TGTGCCAGCAGCCAAGGGGGGGTGAACACTGAAGCTTTCTTT
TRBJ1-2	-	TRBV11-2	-	CASSLAAVGYGYTF	TGTGCCAGCAGCTTAGCTGCAGTGGGCTATGGCTACACCTTC
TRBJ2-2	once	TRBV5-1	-	CASSPFAAGELFF	TGCGCCAGTAGCCCATTCGCGGCCGGGGAGCTGTTTTTT
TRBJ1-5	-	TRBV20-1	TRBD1	CSARDRVYNQPQHF	TGCAGTGCCCGGGACAGAGTTTACAATCAGCCCCAGCATTTT
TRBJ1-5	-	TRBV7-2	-	CASSKDPGNQPQHF	TGTGCCAGCAGCAAAGACCCCGGTAATCAGCCCCAGCATTTT
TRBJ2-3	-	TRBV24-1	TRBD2	CATSDWLAGDPDTQYF	TGTGCCACCAGTGATTGGCTAGCGGGAGACCCAGATACGCAGTATTTT
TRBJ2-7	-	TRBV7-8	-	CASSPQWGEQYF	TGTGCCAGCAGCCCGCAATGGGGCGAGCAGTACTTC
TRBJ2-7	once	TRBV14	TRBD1	CASSLGQLQVEQYF	TGTGCCAGCAGCCTGGGACAGTTACAGGTCGAGCAGTACTTC
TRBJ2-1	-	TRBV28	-	CASHLPGIDEQFF	TGTGCCAGCCACCTCCCGGGGATCGATGAGCAGTTCTTC
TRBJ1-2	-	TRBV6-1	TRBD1	CASSAQQGGGYGYTF	TGTGCCAGCAGTGCCCAACAGGGGGGTGGCTATGGCTACACCTTC
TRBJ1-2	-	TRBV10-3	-	CATHLGQAINYGYTF	TGTGCCACTCACCTGGGGCAGGCCATTAACTATGGCTACACCTTC
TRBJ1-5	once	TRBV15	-	CATSRELQGKGNQPQHF	TGTGCCACCAGCAGGGAATTACAGGGAAAGGGCAATCAGCCCCAGCATTTT
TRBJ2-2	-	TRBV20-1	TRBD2	CSATTLGGVGTGELFF	TGCAGTGCCACAACCCTTGGGGGGGTGGGCACCGGGGAGCTGTTTTTT
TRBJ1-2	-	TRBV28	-	CASRLRAREYGYTF	TGTGCCAGCCGACTTAGGGCCAGGGAGTATGGCTACACCTTC
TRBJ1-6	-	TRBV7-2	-	CASSRTGRVSYNSPLHF	TGTGCCAGCAGCCGAACGGGGAGGGTCTCCTATAATTCACCCCTCCACTTT
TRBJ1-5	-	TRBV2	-	CATSRESTDQPQHF	TGTGCCACCTCCCGGGAGAGTACGGATCAGCCCCAGCATTTT